This TCR beta chain was identified in a study of Ad26.COV2.S vaccination and SARS-CoV-2 variants. Overall study results and limits: Vaccine recipients surpassed placebo recipients in spike-specific TCR breadth. After vaccination, reports described spike-specific CD8+ and CD4+ T cell responses as showing substantial breadth. Comparable non-spike TCR breadth was observed in vaccine and placebo recipients.

V shed 10 bases, J shed 0 bases, and the junction held 9 bases outside the gene matches. The CDR3 runs 14 residues. Germline V gene sequence: CDR1 MDHEN, CDR2 SYDVKM. Here immunoSEQ multiplex PCR was the method, and the copy in TCRdb shows in-frame clones only, minus some. The data show over 85,000 clones, 80% seen once. With respect to this clone: Its antigen remains unknown.

Sequenced material: peripheral blood, taken after recovery from COVID-19. The V gene is TRBV28, the J gene TRBJ2-7, with 7 bases matching TRBD1. This TCR was recovered from a human donor who had recovered from COVID-19. The CDR3 nucleotides read TGTGCCACCGAAACAGGGGCAAGCTCCTACGAGCAGTACTTC. Translation gives CATETGASSYEQYF. The full variable domain, in which reference TRBV28 and TRBJ2-7 provide the parts outside the CDR3, is DVKVTQSSRYLVKRTGEKVFLECVQDMDHENMFWYRQDPGLGLRLIYFSYDVKMKEKGDIPEGYSVSREKKERFSLILESASTNQTSMYLCATETGASSYEQYFGPGTRLTVT.